This T cell receptor (beta chain) was recovered during a study of blood T cells in healthy people across ages. With a J-beta primer mix and a sample-barcoded 5' primer, a second PCR ran roughly 6 to 11 cycles. Every cDNA molecule bore a tag from a template-switch adaptor containing 12 random nucleotides. Each sample provided no less than 2.5 million CDR3-containing paired-end reads. TCRdb processed the 5' RACE reads anew with MiXCR; each CDR3 protein has one entry. The sample shows 750,000 to 850,000 distinct CDR3 sequences, 20% to 25% of them seen only once. Germline loops: CDR1 DFQATT, CDR2 SNEGSKA (reference sequence). Trimming left V 0 bases short and J 6 bases short, with 10 bases between. The CDR3 is 13 amino acids. This clonotype was counted a few times. Separately, the same data were catalogued under a study of T cells of mothers and their children. That paper adds: Reverse transcription into cDNA received all extracted RNA, at approximately 1.6 ug per 15 ul.

The chain joins TRBV20-1 to TRBJ2-3; D not certain. This clonotype was sampled from a boy under 18 in good health. Sequencing input: blood. DNA of the CDR3: TGCAGTGCTAGAGATCCGGACCCCGATACGCAGTATTTT. It specifies CSARDPDPDTQYF.